Below, 28 T cell receptor beta chains from the same sample are listed, as sequenced in a study of OX40 agonist ivuxolimab in advanced cancers. TCRdb's copy holds only in-frame clones and misses some; the assay was immunoSEQ multiplex PCR. The profile covers about 40,000 clones, with about 91% appearing a single time and around 25% taken by the ten largest. This material consisted of CD4+ or CD8+ T cells sorted from blood, taken in a trial of the OX40 agonist ivuxolimab. The receptors originated from an adult with an advanced solid tumor such as melanoma, head and neck, liver or kidney cancer.

The chain employs TRBV11-2 and TRBJ2-5; no definite D call. Trimming removed 0 bases at V and 1 base at J, with 6 bases between. The CDR3 spans 14 residues. Germline V CDR1 and CDR2: SGHAT, FQNNGV. This chain's CDR3 is CASSLDLGQETQYF. DNA for the CDR3: TGTGCCAGCAGCTTAGATCTCGGCCAAGAGACCCAGTACTTC.

The rearrangement links TRBV28 to TRBJ2-3; a possible D gene is TRBD2 (5 bases). V was cut by 3 bases and J by 4 bases, with 8 bases left in between. CDR1 and CDR2 from the germline V gene are MDHEN and SYDVKM. This CDR3 comprises 13 residues. The DNA of the CDR3 is TGTGCCAGCAGTTTCGGGGTAGCAGATACGCAGTATTTT. This sequence encodes CASSFGVADTQYF.

V is TRBV30 and J is TRBJ2-7; a weak D match, TRBD2 (5 bases). Looked up from germline, CDR1 is GTSNPN and CDR2 is SVGIG (reference sequence). Trimming removed 3 bases at V and 3 bases at J, with 12 bases between. There are 13 residues in the CDR3. This CDR3 is CAWRREGDYEQYF. DNA of the CDR3: TGTGCCTGGAGGCGCGAGGGAGACTACGAGCAGTACTTC.

V usage is TRBV7-9 and J usage is TRBJ1-2; tentative D call: TRBD1 (6 bases). This CDR3 contains 17 residues. Germline CDR1 reads SEHNR; CDR2 reads FQNEAQ (reference sequence). V lost 3 bases and J lost 0, with 17 bases in between. DNA for the CDR3: TGTGCCAGCAGCTTCAATCCAGGGGTAAAGGCTAACTATGGCTACACCTTC. Translating gives CASSFNPGVKANYGYTF.

This chain joins TRBV28 and TRBJ2-3, with TRBD2 identical over 7 bases. Germline CDR1 MDHEN, CDR2 SYDVKM. V shed 6 bases, J shed 1 base, and the junction held 7 bases outside the gene matches. The CDR3 covers 15 residues. The CDR3: CASSSRTSGTDTQYF. The CDR3 DNA reads as TGTGCCAGCAGCTCCCGGACTAGTGGCACAGATACGCAGTATTTT.

V and J are TRBV10-3 and TRBJ2-7, with 13 bases matching TRBD2. This CDR3 region has 17 residues. With V trimmed by 2 bases and J by 2 bases, 6 bases remained unmatched. Germline CDR1 is ENHRY and CDR2 is SYGVKD. CDR3 amino acids: CAISEPGTSGTTYEQYF. DNA for the CDR3: TGTGCCATCAGTGAGCCGGGGACTAGCGGGACCACCTACGAGCAGTACTTC.

The chain uses TRBV7-9 and TRBJ1-1; D not certain. The length of the CDR3 is 13 residues. The germline V and J ends were trimmed by 5 bases and 7 bases, with 14 bases remaining between them. Germline-derived CDR1 and CDR2 are SEHNR and FQNEAQ (reference sequence). CDR3 residues: CASSPPGLNEAFF. The CDR3 nucleotides read TGTGCCAGCAGCCCCCCCGGGTTAAATGAAGCTTTCTTT.

CDR3 in amino acids: CASSRTSGRAAYNEQFF. CDR3 DNA sequence: TGTGCCAGCAGCAGGACTAGCGGGAGGGCCGCCTACAATGAGCAGTTCTTC. V and J are TRBV7-6 and TRBJ2-1; 15 bases fit TRBD2. CDR1 and CDR2 from the germline V gene are SGHVS and FNYEAQ. The CDR3 spans 17 residues. J gave up 2 bases and V 5 bases, and 4 bases lay outside the gene matches.

The chain joins TRBV7-6 to TRBJ2-7, with D tentatively TRBD1 (6 bases). Trimming stripped 6 bases from V and 2 bases from J, with 11 bases between. There are 13 residues in the CDR3. Per the germline V gene, CDR1 is SGHVS and CDR2 is FNYEAQ. The CDR3, as DNA: TGTGCCAGCAGTCCTGGACAGACCTACGAGCAGTACTTC. Protein product: CASSPGQTYEQYF.

The chain's CDR3 is CASSLGVGQKNYEQYF. The CDR3 DNA is TGTGCCAGCAGCTTAGGGGTCGGGCAGAAAAACTACGAGCAGTACTTC. The chain has TRBV13 and TRBJ2-7, with D unclear. The length of the CDR3 is 16 residues. CDR1 and CDR2 from the germline V gene are PRHDT and FYEKMQ (reference sequence). The V gene lost 0 bases and the J gene lost 3 bases, with 15 bases spanning the gap.

The gene calls are TRBV19 and TRBJ2-5; D might be TRBD1 (6 bases). Germline loops: CDR1 LNHDA, CDR2 SQIVND (reference sequence). V shed 3 bases and J shed 5 bases, with 16 bases lying between them. This CDR3 comprises 15 residues. CDR3 residues: CASSMTGQYSETQYF. The CDR3 nucleotides are TGTGCCAGTAGTATGACAGGACAGTACTCGGAGACCCAGTACTTC.

The CDR3 sequence: CASSPVPGPYEQYF. CDR3 DNA sequence: TGTGCCAGCTCACCAGTCCCGGGTCCCTACGAGCAGTACTTC. J is TRBJ2-7 and V is TRBV18; no reliable D call. V shed 2 bases and J shed 2 bases, with 10 bases lying between them. CDR1 and CDR2 from the germline V gene are KGHSH and LQKENI. The CDR3 loop spans 14 amino acids.

This rearrangement joins TRBV27 to TRBJ2-7; D is perhaps TRBD1 (6 bases). The CDR3 extends over 12 amino acids. The germline CDR1 and CDR2 sequences are MNHEY and SMNVEV (reference sequence). Between the trimmed V and J ends, which lost 6 bases and 3 bases, there was a span of 9 bases. The CDR3: CASRTGNYEQYF. The CDR3 DNA is TGTGCCAGCAGAACAGGGAACTACGAGCAGTACTTC.

This chain links TRBV5-4 with TRBJ1-1, with no clear D. The V and J ends lost 4 bases and 1 base respectively, with 14 bases between them. Germline V gene sequence: CDR1 SGHNT, CDR2 YYREEE (reference sequence). The CDR3 is 15 amino acids. The CDR3 sequence: CASSQERSQNTEAFF. The CDR3 DNA follows: TGTGCCAGCAGCCAAGAGAGAAGTCAGAACACTGAAGCTTTCTTT.

CDR3 in amino acids: CASSYSTGLMNTEAFF. The CDR3 DNA reads TGTGCCAGCAGTTACTCGACTGGTCTAATGAACACTGAAGCTTTCTTT. The chain is built from TRBV6-5 and TRBJ1-1; D gene ambiguous. In germline, CDR1 is MNHEY, CDR2 SVGAGI. This CDR3 region has 16 residues. Trimming took off 0 bases at V and 0 bases at J, with 11 bases between the two ends.

This chain uses TRBV30 with TRBJ1-1; D may be TRBD1 (5 bases). This CDR3 is 12 amino acids long. The V gene's germline CDR1 is GTSNPN and CDR2 SVGIG (reference sequence). Trimming left V 6 bases short and J 4 bases short, with 12 bases between. The CDR3 region has the DNA TGTGCCTGCAGAGACAGACGCACTGAAGCTTTCTTT. The encoded protein is CACRDRRTEAFF.

This sequence joins TRBV29-1 and TRBJ2-7, with 9 positions matching TRBD2. The V gene end was trimmed by 0 bases and the J gene end by 5 bases; junction bases not matched to a gene: 5. This CDR3 spans 14 amino acids. Germline V CDR1 and CDR2: SQVTM, ANQGSEA. CDR3 bases: TGCAGCGTTGAAGAGGGTAGCGGGAGCAACGAGCAGTACTTC. Amino acid sequence: CSVEEGSGSNEQYF.

This clone appeared a single time. The V call is TRBV9, the J call TRBJ2-5; D is unresolved. Germline V CDR1 and CDR2: SGDLS, YYNGEE. The germline V and J ends were trimmed by 0 bases and 1 base, with 13 bases remaining between them. The CDR3 covers 16 residues. The CDR3 reads CASSVAETVAQETQYF. CDR3 nucleotide sequence: TGTGCCAGCAGCGTAGCTGAGACGGTCGCCCAAGAGACCCAGTACTTC.

This clone was seen once. The chain is built from TRBV28 and TRBJ2-7, with 8 bases that match TRBD2. The CDR3 covers 14 residues. J was trimmed by 2 bases and V by 5 bases; bases with no gene match: 5. Germline V gives CDR1 MDHEN, CDR2 SYDVKM. The CDR3 bases are TGTGCCAGCAGTCTCCGGGAGGGGGCCTACGAGCAGTACTTC. Protein sequence: CASSLREGAYEQYF.

The chain combines TRBV10-1 with TRBJ2-7; TRBD2 agrees at 9 bases. The trim removed 5 bases at V and 3 bases at J, leaving 2 bases unmatched. Germline V gene lookup returns CDR1 WNHNN and CDR2 SYGVQD (reference sequence). There are 13 residues in the CDR3. Written as DNA, the CDR3 is TGCGCCAGCAGTCTAGCGGGAAGCTACGAGCAGTACTTC. It yields the protein CASSLAGSYEQYF.

The chain employs TRBV7-8 and TRBJ1-1, with D hard to call. V lost 2 bases and J 0 bases, leaving 7 bases between the germline ends. CDR1 SGHVS and CDR2 FQNEAQ come from the germline V gene. This CDR3 has 14 residues. The DNA of the CDR3 is TGTGCCAGCAGCTTATCCGTATTGAACACTGAAGCTTTCTTT. This codes for CASSLSVLNTEAFF.

The rearrangement joins TRBV7-8 to TRBJ2-7, with D perhaps matching TRBD2 (6 bases). The CDR3 is made up of 16 amino acids. Trimming stripped 4 bases from V and 4 bases from J, with 20 bases between. Germline V gene sequence: CDR1 SGHVS, CDR2 FQNEAQ. CDR3 DNA: TGTGCCAGCAGCTCCCGAGCCGGAGGGCCTAATTACGAGCAGTACTTC. It codes for CASSSRAGGPNYEQYF.

The V and J genes are TRBV5-8 and TRBJ2-1; D not certain. V gave up 1 base and J gave up 7 bases, with 15 bases separating them. The germline V gene encodes CDR1 SGHTS and CDR2 YDEGEE. The CDR3 consists of 15 residues. The chain's CDR3 is CASSLSVPRLNEQFF. In nucleotides, the CDR3 is TGTGCCAGCAGCTTGAGCGTCCCTCGGTTGAATGAGCAGTTCTTC.

This clone has only one observation. DNA for the CDR3: TGTGCCAGCAGTTTACTTAGCGGGAAGACTAGCACAGATACGCAGTATTTT. This translates into CASSLLSGKTSTDTQYF. The gene calls are TRBV27 and TRBJ2-3, with 8 bases aligning to TRBD2. This CDR3 contains 17 residues. Losses at the gene ends were 2 bases for V and 0 bases for J; bases not matched to a gene: 7. From germline, CDR1 is MNHEY and CDR2 SMNVEV (reference sequence).

The chain couples TRBV11-2 to TRBJ2-2; D is unresolved. From germline, CDR1 is SGHAT and CDR2 FQNNGV. V lost 2 bases and J 4 bases, leaving 5 bases between the germline ends. The CDR3 runs to 13 residues. CDR3 DNA: TGTGCCAGCAGCTTAAGAGTCACCGGGGAGCTGTTTTTT. This sequence encodes CASSLRVTGELFF. Combining the CDR3 with reference TRBV11-2 and TRBJ2-2 gives the whole variable domain EAGVAQSPRYKIIEKRQSVAFWCNPISGHATLYWYQQILGQGPKLLIQFQNNGVVDDSQLPKDRFSAERLKGVDSTLKIQPAKLEDSAVYLCASSLRVTGELFFGEGSRLTVL.

This clone was found once. The chain employs TRBV29-1 and TRBJ2-7; 9 nucleotides agree with TRBD2. This CDR3 has 12 residues. Germline CDR1 and CDR2: SQVTM and ANQGSEA. The junction had 6 bases not matched to a gene; V was cut back by 0 bases and J by 12 bases. CDR3 loop: CSVEDIAGAGYF. The DNA of the CDR3 is TGCAGCGTTGAAGACATAGCGGGAGCGGGGTACTTC.

The V call is TRBV27, the J call TRBJ2-7, with D possibly TRBD1 on 6 matching bases. The CDR3 length is 13 residues. The ends were cut back, 2 bases at V and 5 bases at J, with 10 bases in the middle. CDR1 is MNHEY, CDR2 SMNVEV, per germline (reference sequence). The CDR3 spells CASSLPGAHEQYF. CDR3 coding DNA: TGTGCCAGCAGTTTACCAGGGGCCCACGAGCAGTACTTC.

This clone was observed once. The V call is TRBV2, the J call TRBJ2-7; unclear D gene. Trimming cost V 1 base and J 3 bases, with 1 base left between them. This CDR3 has 11 amino acids. Germline assignment: CDR1 SNHLY and CDR2 FYNNEI. CDR3 DNA sequence: TGTGCCAGCAGTGAAGGCTACGAGCAGTACTTC. Its protein is CASSEGYEQYF.